This is a list of T cell receptor beta chains from one sample in a study of T cell changes during pregnancy in multiple sclerosis. Sequencing used immunoSEQ multiplex PCR; TCRdb keeps in-frame clones, though not all of them. In the table there are about 84,000 clones, 94% of which are singletons. Sequencing was performed on peripheral blood, taken in the second trimester of pregnancy. Source of these receptors: a female donor in good health, enrolled as a control in a pregnancy study. CDR3s include the opening cysteine and the closing phenylalanine or tryptophan. The D gene is left open where the match is weak. Size values are once, few and many counts, or a class for expanded clones, and some rows have none.

size: .; D: TRBD2; V: TRBV4-2; J: TRBJ2-3; DNA: TGTGCCAGCAGCCATCAAACTAGCGGGAGCACAGATACGCAGTATTTT; CDR3: CASSHQTSGSTDTQYF
size: .; D: TRBD1; V: TRBV2; J: TRBJ1-1; DNA: TGTGCCAGCAGTGAGTTGGGACAGCAAGCTTTCTTT; CDR3: CASSELGQQAFF
size: .; D: .; V: TRBV2; J: TRBJ2-1; DNA: TGTGCCAGCAGTGAAGTCCAGGGCTCCTACAATGAGCAGTTCTTC; CDR3: CASSEVQGSYNEQFF
size: once; D: .; V: TRBV2; J: TRBJ1-5; DNA: TGTGCCAGCAGTTTCACTTACAATCAGCCCCAGCATTTT; CDR3: CASSFTYNQPQHF
size: .; D: .; V: TRBV6-1; J: TRBJ1-4; DNA: TGTGCCAGCAGTGAGCTCTACAGGGAGAATAATGAAAAACTGTTTTTT; CDR3: CASSELYRENNEKLFF
size: once; D: .; V: TRBV4-1; J: TRBJ2-7; DNA: TGCGCCAGCAGCCAAAAAAAACTAGTTTTCGACGAGCAGTACTTC; CDR3: CASSQKKLVFDEQYF
size: .; D: .; V: TRBV10-3; J: TRBJ2-5; DNA: TGTGCCATCAGTGAGTCGGGCGTCCAAGAGACCCAGTACTTC; CDR3: CAISESGVQETQYF
size: .; D: TRBD2; V: TRBV2; J: TRBJ2-1; DNA: TGTGCCAGCGTCTCTACTAGCGGGAGTTTAGCTGAGCAGTTCTTC; CDR3: CASVSTSGSLAEQFF
size: .; D: .; V: TRBV9; J: TRBJ1-5; DNA: TGTGCCAGCAGCGTAGGTCTACAGCGCAATCAGCCCCAGCATTTT; CDR3: CASSVGLQRNQPQHF
size: once; D: TRBD1; V: TRBV7-2; J: TRBJ1-2; DNA: TGTGCCAGCAGCCCCCAGGGGGCCGTCCTCCCCCTGTGGGGCTACACCTTC; CDR3: CASSPQGAVLPLWGYTF
size: .; D: TRBD1; V: TRBV7-2; J: TRBJ2-1; DNA: TGTGCCAGCAGCCGAGACAGGGGGCGCGATGAGCAGTTCTTC; CDR3: CASSRDRGRDEQFF
size: .; D: .; V: TRBV28; J: TRBJ1-4; DNA: TGTGCCAGCAGAGAACAGGGACTAGGTGAAAAACTGTTTTTT; CDR3: CASREQGLGEKLFF
size: .; D: .; V: TRBV18; J: TRBJ2-3; DNA: TGTGCCAGCTCACCATCCCCGGATACGCAGTATTTT; CDR3: CASSPSPDTQYF
size: few; D: .; V: TRBV28; J: TRBJ2-7; DNA: TGTGCTAGTGTGACAATGAACGAGCAGTACTTC; CDR3: CASVTMNEQYF
size: .; D: .; V: TRBV6-1; J: TRBJ1-5; DNA: TGTGCCAGCCTCCCAAACTATAGCAATCAGCCCCAGCATTTT; CDR3: CASLPNYSNQPQHF
size: .; D: .; V: TRBV5-8; J: TRBJ1-2; DNA: TGTGCCAGCAGTTCTCGGGGCCTAGGAGGGTATGGCTACACCTTC; CDR3: CASSSRGLGGYGYTF
size: .; D: .; V: TRBV9; J: TRBJ1-2; DNA: TGTGCCAGCAGCGTAGGCCAGGGGTATGGCTACACCTTC; CDR3: CASSVGQGYGYTF
size: .; D: .; V: TRBV7-9; J: TRBJ2-3; DNA: TGTGCCAGCAGCTTCCTAGCCGGCACAGATACGCAGTATTTT; CDR3: CASSFLAGTDTQYF
size: .; D: .; V: TRBV18; J: TRBJ2-5; DNA: TGTGCCAGCTCACCGCCAGAGGACTCGGGAGAGATGGTCGAAGAGACCCAGTACTTC; CDR3: CASSPPEDSGEMVEETQYF
size: .; D: TRBD2; V: TRBV4-1; J: TRBJ2-1; DNA: TGCGCCAGCAGCCAACTAGCGGACGACTACAATGAGCAGTTCTTC; CDR3: CASSQLADDYNEQFF
size: .; D: TRBD1; V: TRBV7-8; J: TRBJ1-5; DNA: TGTGCCAGCAGCCGGGGACAGCCTAGCAATCAGCCCCAGCATTTT; CDR3: CASSRGQPSNQPQHF
size: .; D: TRBD1; V: TRBV5-1; J: TRBJ2-1; DNA: TGCGCCAGCAGCTTAGGGACAGGAGGCAATGAGCAGTTCTTC; CDR3: CASSLGTGGNEQFF
size: .; D: .; V: TRBV7-2; J: TRBJ2-2; DNA: TGTGCCAGCAGCTTAGATCGTGGAGGGCGGACCGGGGAGCTGTTTTTT; CDR3: CASSLDRGGRTGELFF
size: .; D: TRBD2; V: TRBV5-1; J: TRBJ2-1; DNA: TGCGCCAGCAGCTTGGTCTCGGGGGGGCCCGGGGAGCAGTTCTTC; CDR3: CASSLVSGGPGEQFF
size: few; D: .; V: TRBV28; J: TRBJ2-1; DNA: TGTGCCAGCAGTTTACCCCAGGGATCGGTCAACAATGAGCAGTTCTTC; CDR3: CASSLPQGSVNNEQFF
size: .; D: .; V: TRBV21-1; J: TRBJ2-5; DNA: TGTGCCAGCAGCAAAGCGCTGAGAGCGGGAAAAAAAGAGACCCAGTACTTC; CDR3: CASSKALRAGKKETQYF
size: few; D: TRBD1; V: TRBV29-1; J: TRBJ1-1; DNA: TGCAGCGTCGTGACAGGGGACCCTGAAGCTTTCTTT; CDR3: CSVVTGDPEAFF
size: .; D: TRBD2; V: TRBV19; J: TRBJ2-7; DNA: TGTGCCAGTAGTATAGAAGGGACTAGCGGGAGTTACGAGCAGTACTTC; CDR3: CASSIEGTSGSYEQYF
size: .; D: .; V: TRBV2; J: TRBJ2-2; DNA: TGTGCCAGCAGTACCCAGGGAGGAGATGGTTTGTACGGGGAGCTGTTTTTT; CDR3: CASSTQGGDGLYGELFF
size: .; D: TRBD1; V: TRBV18; J: TRBJ1-2; DNA: TGTGCCAGCTCACCACCTCAGGGGGCGGCATCACTCGGCTACACCTTC; CDR3: CASSPPQGAASLGYTF
size: .; D: TRBD1; V: TRBV7-8; J: TRBJ1-1; DNA: TGTGCCAGCAGCGTCCGGGACAGACGGGAAGCTTTCTTT; CDR3: CASSVRDRREAFF
size: .; D: .; V: TRBV7-9; J: TRBJ2-5; DNA: TGTGCCAGCAGCTTATTGGGGCGTCAAGAGACCCAGTACTTC; CDR3: CASSLLGRQETQYF
size: .; D: .; V: TRBV30; J: TRBJ2-7; DNA: TGTGCCTGGAGTGCCACAGGGAACGAGCAGTACTTC; CDR3: CAWSATGNEQYF
size: .; D: TRBD1; V: TRBV7-9; J: TRBJ1-4; DNA: TGTGCCAGCAGAACCGGGACAGGGGATGAAAAACTGTTTTTT; CDR3: CASRTGTGDEKLFF
size: .; D: .; V: TRBV7-2; J: TRBJ2-2; DNA: TGTGCCAGCAGCTTAGCTGGCCGGAACACCGGGGAGCTGTTTTTT; CDR3: CASSLAGRNTGELFF
size: .; D: TRBD1; V: TRBV28; J: TRBJ1-2; DNA: TGTGCCAGCAGTGATCCAGGGGGCGCTAAATATGGCTACACCTTC; CDR3: CASSDPGGAKYGYTF
size: .; D: .; V: TRBV5-6; J: TRBJ1-3; DNA: TGTGCCAGCAGCCTGGCAGGGCGTGTAGGTGGAAACACCATATATTTT; CDR3: CASSLAGRVGGNTIYF
size: few; D: TRBD1; V: TRBV2; J: TRBJ1-4; DNA: TGTGCCAGCAGAGTCCGGGACAGGCCGAATGAAAAACTGTTTTTT; CDR3: CASRVRDRPNEKLFF
size: once; D: .; V: TRBV4-1; J: TRBJ2-7; DNA: TGCGCCAGCAGCCAAGATATCGCGGAACCCTACGAGCAGTACTTC; CDR3: CASSQDIAEPYEQYF
size: .; D: .; V: TRBV28; J: TRBJ2-7; DNA: TGTGCCAGCAGTTCCATAGCGCGACCCTACGAGCAGTACTTC; CDR3: CASSSIARPYEQYF
size: .; D: .; V: TRBV4-1; J: TRBJ1-1; DNA: TGCGCCAGCAGCCAAGAACCGGCCAGGGTGTATACTGAAGCTTTCTTT; CDR3: CASSQEPARVYTEAFF
size: few; D: .; V: TRBV7-9; J: TRBJ2-3; DNA: TGTGCCAGCGGCGGGACCTGGAGTACAGATACGCAGTATTTT; CDR3: CASGGTWSTDTQYF
size: .; D: TRBD2; V: TRBV7-2; J: TRBJ2-7; DNA: TGTGCCAGCAGCCCCAGACTAGCGGGAGGCCGGGCCTACGAGCAGTACTTC; CDR3: CASSPRLAGGRAYEQYF
size: .; D: .; V: TRBV5-1; J: TRBJ2-2; DNA: TGCGCCAGCAGCTGGCAGGGGTCCGGGGAGCTGTTTTTT; CDR3: CASSWQGSGELFF
size: once; D: TRBD2; V: TRBV2; J: TRBJ2-5; DNA: TGTGCCAGCAGTGATGAGCTAGCGGGAGCAGAAGAGACCCAGTACTTC; CDR3: CASSDELAGAEETQYF
size: .; D: TRBD1; V: TRBV5-1; J: TRBJ2-7; DNA: TGCGCCAGCAGCCTATTGACAGGGGCCTACGAGCAGTACTTC; CDR3: CASSLLTGAYEQYF
size: .; D: TRBD1; V: TRBV15; J: TRBJ1-2; DNA: TGTGCCACCAGCTCGGACAGGGGCTATGGCTACACCTTC; CDR3: CATSSDRGYGYTF
size: .; D: TRBD1; V: TRBV5-5; J: TRBJ1-2; DNA: TGTGCCAGCAGCCCCCCCTTGACAGGGGTTGGTGGCTACACCTTC; CDR3: CASSPPLTGVGGYTF
size: .; D: .; V: TRBV18; J: TRBJ1-1; DNA: TGTGCCAGCTCACCGCCCGGGCGGGGGGGTGAAACTGAAGCTTTCTTT; CDR3: CASSPPGRGGETEAFF
size: .; D: TRBD1; V: TRBV5-1; J: TRBJ2-1; DNA: TGCGCCAGCAGCACTGACAGGGGCAATGAGCAGTTCTTC; CDR3: CASSTDRGNEQFF
size: once; D: TRBD2; V: TRBV2; J: TRBJ2-7; DNA: TGTGCCAGCTCCTTTGGACTAGCGGGAGCCTACGAGCAGTACTTC; CDR3: CASSFGLAGAYEQYF
size: .; D: TRBD2; V: TRBV2; J: TRBJ2-7; DNA: TGTGCCAGCAGCACCTCCGTCGGGAGGGGGGAGCAGTACTTC; CDR3: CASSTSVGRGEQYF
size: .; D: TRBD1; V: TRBV18; J: TRBJ1-1; DNA: TGTGCCAGCTCATCGGACAGGGACGCTGAAGCTTTCTTT; CDR3: CASSSDRDAEAFF
size: .; D: .; V: TRBV19; J: TRBJ2-7; DNA: TGTGCCAGTAGTATGGGGCAGGGCGACTACGAGCAGTACTTC; CDR3: CASSMGQGDYEQYF
size: .; D: .; V: TRBV18; J: TRBJ2-3; DNA: TGTGCCAGCTCACCCAGGGGAGTGGAGCAGTATTTT; CDR3: CASSPRGVEQYF